The 6 T cell receptor beta chains reported below all come from one sample, sequenced in a study of T cells after yellow fever vaccination. MiXCR, applied by TCRdb to the 5' RACE reads, yields one record per CDR3 protein. The table lists 100,000 to 150,000 distinct CDR3 sequences, 15% of them singletons. This sample comprised CD8+ T cells sorted from PBMCs, obtained 5 days after the yellow fever booster vaccination. Source of these receptors: a young man who received the YFV17D yellow fever vaccine.

This clonotype has more than one count but fewer than ten. The chain links TRBV19 to TRBJ2-1; D remains ambiguous. The CDR3 contains 11 residues. V was clipped by 4 bases and J by 4 bases, with 2 bases between them. Germline V lookup: CDR1 LNHDA, CDR2 SQIVND (reference sequence). CDR3 DNA sequence: TGTGCCAGTAGTAAGTACAATGAGCAGTTCTTC. Amino acid sequence: CASSKYNEQFF.

The chain links TRBV6-4 to TRBJ2-7; the D call may be TRBD1 or TRBD2 (7 bases each). Trimming pared 7 bases from V and 5 bases from J, leaving 18 bases between. Germline CDR1 is MRHNA and CDR2 is SNTAGT. The CDR3 runs 14 residues. The CDR3 bases are TGTGCCAGCATCCAGGGGGGGCTGCGCGACGAGCAGTACGTC. It specifies CASIQGGLRDEQYV.

This clonotype was counted a few times. The chain employs TRBV28 and TRBJ2-5; 10 bases agree with TRBD2. V trimming: 6 bases; J trimming: 7 bases; junction bases outside the gene matches: 8. This CDR3 has 14 residues. Per the germline V gene, CDR1 is MDHEN and CDR2 is SYDVKM. The CDR3 DNA sequence: TGTGCCAGCAGCCGTCGAGCGGGGGGGGGGACCCAGTACTTC. Residues: CASSRRAGGGTQYF.

This clonotype was recorded at least ten times. The chain recombines TRBV29-1 with TRBJ2-7; a weak D match, TRBD1 (6 bases). CDR1 and CDR2 from the germline V gene are SQVTM and ANQGSEA. CDR3 length: 12 amino acids. Deletions cut 5 bases from V and 5 bases from J, with 13 bases between. The CDR3 sequence is CSVIITGNEQYV. In DNA form, the CDR3 reads TGCAGCGTTATAATAACAGGGAACGAGCAGTACGTC.

In this sample, this clonotype turned up a few times. CDR3 sequence (DNA): TGTGCCAGCAGCATGACATCAAACACTGAAGCTTTCTTT. Translating it yields CASSMTSNTEAFF. J is TRBJ1-1 and V is TRBV7-9, with no clear D. The CDR3 has 13 residues. CDR1 SEHNR and CDR2 FQNEAQ come from the germline V gene (reference sequence). The ends were cut back, 5 bases at V and 2 bases at J, with 9 bases in the middle.

The rearrangement links TRBV4-1 to TRBJ2-7; TRBD1 aligns across 7 bases. The V gene end was trimmed by 4 bases and the J gene end by 4 bases; junction bases not matched to a gene: 4. Germline V lookup: CDR1 MGHRA, CDR2 YSYEKL. The CDR3 totals 13 residues. CDR3 sequence: CASSLRDSYEQYF. CDR3 DNA: TGCGCCAGCAGCCTTCGGGACAGTTACGAGCAGTACTTC.